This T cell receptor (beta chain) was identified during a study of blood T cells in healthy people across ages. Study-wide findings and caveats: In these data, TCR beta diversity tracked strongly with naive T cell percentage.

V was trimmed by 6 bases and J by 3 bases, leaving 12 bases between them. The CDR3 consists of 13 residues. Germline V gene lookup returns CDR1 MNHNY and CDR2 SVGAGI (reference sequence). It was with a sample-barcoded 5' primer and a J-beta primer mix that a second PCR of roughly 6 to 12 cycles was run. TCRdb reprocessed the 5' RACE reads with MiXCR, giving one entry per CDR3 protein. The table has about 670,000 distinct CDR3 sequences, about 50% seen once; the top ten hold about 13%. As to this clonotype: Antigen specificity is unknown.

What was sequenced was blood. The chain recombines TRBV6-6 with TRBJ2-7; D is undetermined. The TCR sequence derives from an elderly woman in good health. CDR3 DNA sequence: TGTGCCAGCAGCCACGGTGGGTACTACGAGCAGTACTTC. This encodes CASSHGGYYEQYF.